The clone carrying this T cell receptor beta chain was picked up one time. This sample stems from a study of blood T cell repertoires in COVID-19. Profiling relied on immunoSEQ multiplex PCR, and the TCRdb table lists in-frame clones only, not all of them. The table shows some 190,000 clones, with over 80% occurring only once. Cohort placement rested on clinical history that participants reported themselves. Per germline, CDR1 SQVTM and CDR2 ANQGSEA. This CDR3 region has 10 residues. V was clipped by 7 bases and J by 6 bases; unmatched bases: 1. The sequencing input was PBMCs or T cells enriched from blood (not recorded which). This TCR was sampled from a woman in her 30s who had been exposed to COVID-19. J is TRBJ1-1 and V is TRBV29-1, with 8 nucleotides matching TRBD1. CDR3 amino acids: CSAGGAEAFF. Here the CDR3 DNA reads TGCAGCGCAGGGGGCGCTGAAGCTTTCTTT.